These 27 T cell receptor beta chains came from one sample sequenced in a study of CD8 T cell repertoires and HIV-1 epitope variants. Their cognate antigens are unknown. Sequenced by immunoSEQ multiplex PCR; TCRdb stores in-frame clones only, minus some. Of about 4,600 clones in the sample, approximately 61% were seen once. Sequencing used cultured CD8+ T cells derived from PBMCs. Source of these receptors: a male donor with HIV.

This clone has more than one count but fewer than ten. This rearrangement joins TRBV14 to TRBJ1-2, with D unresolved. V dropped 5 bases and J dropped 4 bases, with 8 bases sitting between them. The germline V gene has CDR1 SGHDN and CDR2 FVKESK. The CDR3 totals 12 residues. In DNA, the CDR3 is TGTGCCAGCAGCTCCGCTCTCTATGGCTACACCTTC. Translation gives CASSSALYGYTF.

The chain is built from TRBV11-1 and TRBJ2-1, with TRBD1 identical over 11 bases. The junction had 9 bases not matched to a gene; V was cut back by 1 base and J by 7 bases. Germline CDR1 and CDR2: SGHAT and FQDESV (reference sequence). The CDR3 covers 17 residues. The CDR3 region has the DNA TGTGCCAGCAGCTTAGAGAGGACAGGGGGCTTAAAAAATGAGCAGTTCTTC. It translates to CASSLERTGGLKNEQFF.

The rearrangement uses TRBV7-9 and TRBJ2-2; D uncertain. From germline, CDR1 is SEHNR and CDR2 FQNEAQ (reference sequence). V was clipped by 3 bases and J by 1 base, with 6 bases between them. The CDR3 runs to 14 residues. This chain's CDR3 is CASSLSENTGELFF. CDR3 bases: TGTGCCAGCAGCTTGTCTGAGAACACCGGGGAGCTGTTTTTT.

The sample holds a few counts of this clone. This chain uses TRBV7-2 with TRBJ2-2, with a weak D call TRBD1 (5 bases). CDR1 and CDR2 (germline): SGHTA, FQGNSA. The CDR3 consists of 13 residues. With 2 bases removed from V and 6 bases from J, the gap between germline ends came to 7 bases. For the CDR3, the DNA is TGTGCCAGCAGCTTAACAGGTCCCGGGGAGCTGTTTTTT. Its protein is CASSLTGPGELFF.

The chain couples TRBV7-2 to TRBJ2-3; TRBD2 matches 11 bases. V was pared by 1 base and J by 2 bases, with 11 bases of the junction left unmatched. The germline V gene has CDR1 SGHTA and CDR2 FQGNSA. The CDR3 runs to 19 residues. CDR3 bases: TGTGCCAGCAGCTTAGTACGGGGGCTGACTAGCGGGGCCACAGATACGCAGTATTTT. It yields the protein CASSLVRGLTSGATDTQYF. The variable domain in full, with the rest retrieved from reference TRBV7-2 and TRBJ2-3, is GAGVSQSPSNKVTEKGKDVELRCDPISGHTALYWYRQSLGQGLEFLIYFQGNSAPDKSGLPSDRFSAERTGGSVSTLTIQRTQQEDSAVYLCASSLVRGLTSGATDTQYFGPGTRLTVL.

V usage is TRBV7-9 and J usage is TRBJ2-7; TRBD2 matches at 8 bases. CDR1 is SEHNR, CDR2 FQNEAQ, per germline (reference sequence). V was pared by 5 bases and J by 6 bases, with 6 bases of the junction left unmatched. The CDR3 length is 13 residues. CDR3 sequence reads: CASSPGRGGEQYF. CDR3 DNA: TGTGCCAGCAGCCCCGGGAGGGGGGGCGAGCAGTACTTC.

DNA of the CDR3: TGTGCCAGCAGTAGGCAGGACCCCGGGGAGCTGTTTTTT. Residues: CASSRQDPGELFF. V is TRBV27 and J is TRBJ2-2; D gene unclear. The CDR3 contains 13 residues. V was shortened by 5 bases and J by 6 bases, with 10 bases between the two germline ends. Germline V gene lookup returns CDR1 MNHEY and CDR2 SMNVEV (reference sequence).

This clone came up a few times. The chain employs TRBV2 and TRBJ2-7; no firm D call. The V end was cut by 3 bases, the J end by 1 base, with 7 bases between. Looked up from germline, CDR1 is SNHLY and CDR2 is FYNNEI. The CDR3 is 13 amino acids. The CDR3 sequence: CASSDPRSYEQYF. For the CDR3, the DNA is TGTGCCAGCAGTGACCCCAGATCCTACGAGCAGTACTTC. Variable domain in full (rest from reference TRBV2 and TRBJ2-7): EPEVTQTPSHQVTQMGQEVILRCVPISNHLYFYWYRQILGQKVEFLVSFYNNEISEKSEIFDDQFSVERPDGSNFTLKIRSTKLEDSAMYFCASSDPRSYEQYFGPGTRLTVT.

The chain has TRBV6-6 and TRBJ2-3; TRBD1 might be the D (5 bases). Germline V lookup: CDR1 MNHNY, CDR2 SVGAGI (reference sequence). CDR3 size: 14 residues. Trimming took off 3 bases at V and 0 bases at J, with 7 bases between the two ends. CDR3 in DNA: TGTGCCAGCAGTTATCAGGGTAGCACAGATACGCAGTATTTT. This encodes CASSYQGSTDTQYF.

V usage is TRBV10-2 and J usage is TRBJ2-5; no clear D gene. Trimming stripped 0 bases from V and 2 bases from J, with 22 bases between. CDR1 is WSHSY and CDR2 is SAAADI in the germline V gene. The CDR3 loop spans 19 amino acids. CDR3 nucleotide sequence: TGCGCCAGCAGTGAGTCGTATTTAGTAACAGCCCCAGCACAAGAGACCCAGTACTTC. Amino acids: CASSESYLVTAPAQETQYF.

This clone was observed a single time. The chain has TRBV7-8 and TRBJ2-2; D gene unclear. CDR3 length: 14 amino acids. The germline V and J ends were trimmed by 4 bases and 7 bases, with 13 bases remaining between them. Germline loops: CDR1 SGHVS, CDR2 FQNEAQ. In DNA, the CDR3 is TGTGCCAGCAGCTCCCTAAAAAACGGCGGGGAGCTGTTTTTT. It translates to CASSSLKNGGELFF.

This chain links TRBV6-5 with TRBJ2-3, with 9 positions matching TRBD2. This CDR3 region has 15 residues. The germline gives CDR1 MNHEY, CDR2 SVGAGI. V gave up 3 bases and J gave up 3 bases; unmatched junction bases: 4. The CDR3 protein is CASSYSGSITDTQYF. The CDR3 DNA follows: TGTGCCAGCAGTTATAGCGGGAGTATTACAGATACGCAGTATTTT.

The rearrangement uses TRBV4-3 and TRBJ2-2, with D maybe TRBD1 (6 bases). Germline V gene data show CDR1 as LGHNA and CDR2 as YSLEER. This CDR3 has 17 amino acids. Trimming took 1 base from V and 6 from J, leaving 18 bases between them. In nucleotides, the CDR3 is TGCGCCAGCAGCCAAGTCCCCTTCCGAGGGGGAGCCGGGGAGCTGTTTTTT. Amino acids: CASSQVPFRGGAGELFF.

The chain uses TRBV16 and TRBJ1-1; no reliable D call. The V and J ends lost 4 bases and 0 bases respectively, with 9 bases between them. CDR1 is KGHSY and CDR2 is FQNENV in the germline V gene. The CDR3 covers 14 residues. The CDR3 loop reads CASSLNTLNTEAFF. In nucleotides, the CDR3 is TGTGCCAGCAGCCTAAATACTTTGAACACTGAAGCTTTCTTT.

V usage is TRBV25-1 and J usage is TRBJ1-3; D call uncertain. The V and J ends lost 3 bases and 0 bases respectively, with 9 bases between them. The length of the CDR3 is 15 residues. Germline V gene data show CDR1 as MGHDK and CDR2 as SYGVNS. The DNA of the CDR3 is TGTGCCAGCAGTGATTTTGGCAGCTCTGGAAACACCATATATTTT. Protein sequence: CASSDFGSSGNTIYF.

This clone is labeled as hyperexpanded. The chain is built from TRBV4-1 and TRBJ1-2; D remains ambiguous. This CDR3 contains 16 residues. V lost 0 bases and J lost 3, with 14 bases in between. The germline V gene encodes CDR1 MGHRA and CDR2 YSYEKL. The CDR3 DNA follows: TGCGCCAGCAGCCAAGATCCCCCAGACTTGGACTATGGCTACACCTTC. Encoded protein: CASSQDPPDLDYGYTF.

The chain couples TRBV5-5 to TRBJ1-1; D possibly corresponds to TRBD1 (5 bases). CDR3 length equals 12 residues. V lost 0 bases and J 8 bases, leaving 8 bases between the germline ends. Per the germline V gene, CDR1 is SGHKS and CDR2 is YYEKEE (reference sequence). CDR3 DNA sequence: TGTGCCAGCAGCTTGGTTTGGGGGGAAGCTTTCTTT. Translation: CASSLVWGEAFF.

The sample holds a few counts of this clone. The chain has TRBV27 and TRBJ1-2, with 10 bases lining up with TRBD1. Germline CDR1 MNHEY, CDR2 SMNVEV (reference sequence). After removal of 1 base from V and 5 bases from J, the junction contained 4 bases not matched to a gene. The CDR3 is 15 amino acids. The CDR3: CASSLLGQGPYGYTF. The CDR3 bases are TGTGCCAGCAGTTTATTGGGACAGGGGCCATATGGCTACACCTTC.

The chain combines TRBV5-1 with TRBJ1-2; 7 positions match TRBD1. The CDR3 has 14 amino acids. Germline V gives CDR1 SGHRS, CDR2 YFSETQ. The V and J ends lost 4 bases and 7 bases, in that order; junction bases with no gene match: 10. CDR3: CASSPHRGGGGYTF. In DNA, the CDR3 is TGCGCCAGCAGCCCTCACAGGGGCGGTGGTGGCTACACCTTC.

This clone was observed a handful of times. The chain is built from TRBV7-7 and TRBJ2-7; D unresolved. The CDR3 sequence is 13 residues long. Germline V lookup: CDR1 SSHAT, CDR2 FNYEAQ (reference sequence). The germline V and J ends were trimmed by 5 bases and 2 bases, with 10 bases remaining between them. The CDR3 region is CASSPGLTYEQYF. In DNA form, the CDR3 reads TGTGCCAGCAGCCCCGGGCTGACCTACGAGCAGTACTTC.

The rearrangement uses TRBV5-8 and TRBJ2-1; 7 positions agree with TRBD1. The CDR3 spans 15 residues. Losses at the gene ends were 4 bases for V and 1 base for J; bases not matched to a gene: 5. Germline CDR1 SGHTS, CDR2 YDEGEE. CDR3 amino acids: CASSPDRASYNEQFF. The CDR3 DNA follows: TGTGCCAGCAGCCCAGACAGGGCTTCCTACAATGAGCAGTTCTTC.

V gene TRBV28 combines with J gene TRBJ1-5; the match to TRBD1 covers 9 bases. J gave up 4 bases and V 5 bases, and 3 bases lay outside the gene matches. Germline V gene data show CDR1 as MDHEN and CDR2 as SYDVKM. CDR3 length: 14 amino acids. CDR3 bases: TGTGCCAGCAGTGAGGGGACAGGGAATCAGCCCCAGCATTTT. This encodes CASSEGTGNQPQHF.

The CDR3 bases are TGTGCCAGCAGTCTAACCGCAGGGTTTGGAAACACCATATATTTT. Its translation is CASSLTAGFGNTIYF. The J gene is TRBJ1-3, the V gene TRBV27, with D perhaps matching TRBD1 (5 bases). Germline CDR1 reads MNHEY; CDR2 reads SMNVEV (reference sequence). Trimming stripped 5 bases from V and 3 bases from J, with 14 bases between. This CDR3 is 15 amino acids long.

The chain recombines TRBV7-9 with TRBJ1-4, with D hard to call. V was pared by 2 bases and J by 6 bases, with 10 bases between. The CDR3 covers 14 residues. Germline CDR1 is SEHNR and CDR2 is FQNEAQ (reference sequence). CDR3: CASSLSPSYEKLFF. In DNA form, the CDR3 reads TGTGCCAGCAGCTTAAGCCCGTCGTATGAAAAACTGTTTTTT. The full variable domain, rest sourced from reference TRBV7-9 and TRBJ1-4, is DTGVSQNPRHKITKRGQNVTFRCDPISEHNRLYWYRQTLGQGPEFLTYFQNEAQLEKSRLLSDRFSAERPKGSFSTLEIQRTEQGDSAMYLCASSLSPSYEKLFFGSGTQLSVL.

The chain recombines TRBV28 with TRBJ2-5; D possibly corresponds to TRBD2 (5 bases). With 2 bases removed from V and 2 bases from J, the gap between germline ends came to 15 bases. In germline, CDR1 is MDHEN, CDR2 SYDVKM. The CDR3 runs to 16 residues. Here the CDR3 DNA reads TGTGCCAGCAGTTTACCCCCACGGGAAGATCAAGAGACCCAGTACTTC. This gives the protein CASSLPPREDQETQYF.

This CDR3 is CASSRTGKPGLALYNSYNEQFF. CDR3 coding DNA: TGTGCCAGCAGCAGGACGGGTAAACCGGGACTAGCTCTTTATAACTCCTACAATGAGCAGTTCTTC. This sequence joins TRBV21-1 and TRBJ2-1; the table assigns TRBD2, which was not confirmed against the DNA. TRBV21-1 is a pseudogene. The CDR3 is made up of 22 amino acids.

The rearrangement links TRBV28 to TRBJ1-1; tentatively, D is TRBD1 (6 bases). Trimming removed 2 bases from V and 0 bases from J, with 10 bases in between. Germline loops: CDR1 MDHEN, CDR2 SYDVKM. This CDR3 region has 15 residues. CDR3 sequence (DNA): TGTGCCAGCAGTTTAACTCAGGGGATGAACACTGAAGCTTTCTTT. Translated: CASSLTQGMNTEAFF. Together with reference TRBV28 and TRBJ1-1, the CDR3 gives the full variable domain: DVKVTQSSRYLVKRTGEKVFLECVQDMDHENMFWYRQDPGLGLRLIYFSYDVKMKEKGDIPEGYSVSREKKERFSLILESASTNQTSMYLCASSLTQGMNTEAFFGQGTRLTVV.